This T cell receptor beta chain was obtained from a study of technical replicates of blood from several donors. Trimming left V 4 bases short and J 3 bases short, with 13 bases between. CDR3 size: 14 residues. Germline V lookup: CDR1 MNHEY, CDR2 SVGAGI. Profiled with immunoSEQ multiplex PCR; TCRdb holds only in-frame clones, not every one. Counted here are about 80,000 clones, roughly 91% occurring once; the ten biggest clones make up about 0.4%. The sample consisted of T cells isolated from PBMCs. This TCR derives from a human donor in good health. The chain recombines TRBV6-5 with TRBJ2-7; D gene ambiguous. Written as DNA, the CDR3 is TGTGCCAGCAGTTCCAGGCCAGCAGACTACGAGCAGTACTTC. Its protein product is CASSSRPADYEQYF.